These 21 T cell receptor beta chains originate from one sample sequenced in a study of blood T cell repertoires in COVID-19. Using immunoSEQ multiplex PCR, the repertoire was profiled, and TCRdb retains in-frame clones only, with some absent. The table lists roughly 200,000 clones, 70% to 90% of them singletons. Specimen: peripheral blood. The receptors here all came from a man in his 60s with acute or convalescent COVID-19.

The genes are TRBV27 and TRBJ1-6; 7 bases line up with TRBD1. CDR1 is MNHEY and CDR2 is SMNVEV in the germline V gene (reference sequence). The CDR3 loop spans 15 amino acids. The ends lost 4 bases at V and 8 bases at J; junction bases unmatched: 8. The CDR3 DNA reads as TGTGCCAGCAGTTGGGGCGGACAGGATTATTCACCCCTCCACTTT. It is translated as CASSWGGQDYSPLHF.

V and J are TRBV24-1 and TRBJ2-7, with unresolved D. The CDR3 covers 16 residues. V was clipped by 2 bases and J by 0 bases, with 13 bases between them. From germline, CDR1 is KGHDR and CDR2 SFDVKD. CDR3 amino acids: CATSDSYAGSSYEQYF. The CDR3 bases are TGTGCCACCAGTGATTCATACGCAGGCAGCTCCTACGAGCAGTACTTC.

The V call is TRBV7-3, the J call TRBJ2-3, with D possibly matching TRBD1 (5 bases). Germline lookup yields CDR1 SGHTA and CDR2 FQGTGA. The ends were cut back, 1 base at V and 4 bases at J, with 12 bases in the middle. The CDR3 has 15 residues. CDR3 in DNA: TGTGCCAGCAGCTTAAGTGCTAGGGGCGCAGATACGCAGTATTTT. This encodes CASSLSARGADTQYF. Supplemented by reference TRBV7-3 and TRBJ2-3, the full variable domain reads GAGVSQTPSNKVTEKGKYVELRCDPISGHTALYWYRQSLGQGPEFLIYFQGTGAADDSGLPNDRFFAVRPEGSVSTLKIQRTERGDSAVYLCASSLSARGADTQYFGPGTRLTVL.

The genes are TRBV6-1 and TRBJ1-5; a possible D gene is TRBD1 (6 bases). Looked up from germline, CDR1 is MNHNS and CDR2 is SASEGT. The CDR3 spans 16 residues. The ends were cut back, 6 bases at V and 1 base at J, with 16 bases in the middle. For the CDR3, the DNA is TGTGCCAGCAGCGAACAGGGTTCTCGGAGCAATCAGCCCCAGCATTTT. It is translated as CASSEQGSRSNQPQHF.

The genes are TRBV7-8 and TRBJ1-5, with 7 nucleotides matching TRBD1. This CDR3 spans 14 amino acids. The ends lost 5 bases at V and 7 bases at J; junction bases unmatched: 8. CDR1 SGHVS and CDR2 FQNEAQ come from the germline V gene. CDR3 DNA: TGTGCCAGCAGCGTGGGCAGGGGGATCCAGCCCCAGCATTTT. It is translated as CASSVGRGIQPQHF. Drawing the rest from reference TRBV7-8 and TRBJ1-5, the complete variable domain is GAGVSQSPRYKVAKRGQDVALRCDPISGHVSLFWYQQALGQGPEFLTYFQNEAQLDKSGLPSDRFFAERPEGSVSTLKIQRTQQEDSAVYLCASSVGRGIQPQHFGDGTRLSIL.

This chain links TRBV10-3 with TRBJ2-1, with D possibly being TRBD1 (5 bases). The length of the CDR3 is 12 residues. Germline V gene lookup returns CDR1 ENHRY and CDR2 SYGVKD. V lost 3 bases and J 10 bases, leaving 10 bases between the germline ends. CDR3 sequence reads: CAISDGAGEQFF. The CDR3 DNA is TGTGCCATCAGTGATGGGGCCGGGGAGCAGTTCTTC.

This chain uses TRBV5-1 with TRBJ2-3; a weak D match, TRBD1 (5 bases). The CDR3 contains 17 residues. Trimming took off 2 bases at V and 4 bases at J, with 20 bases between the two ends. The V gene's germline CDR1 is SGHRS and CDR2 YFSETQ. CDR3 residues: CASSFFWSQGRSDTQYF. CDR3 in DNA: TGCGCCAGCAGCTTTTTTTGGTCGCAGGGTAGGTCAGATACGCAGTATTTT.

CDR3 nucleotide sequence: TGTGCCAGCTCACCATCAGACAGGGGGACGACGGATACGCAGTATTTT. As protein: CASSPSDRGTTDTQYF. The chain employs TRBV18 and TRBJ2-3; TRBD1 matches at 9 bases. This CDR3 has 16 amino acids. The J segment lost 6 bases and the V segment lost 2 bases, leaving 9 bases of the junction unmatched. In germline, CDR1 is KGHSH, CDR2 LQKENI. Based on the CDR3 plus reference TRBV18 and TRBJ2-3, the full variable domain is NAGVMQNPRHLVRRRGQEARLRCSPMKGHSHVYWYRQLPEEGLKFMVYLQKENIIDESGMPKERFSAEFPKEGPSILRIQQVVRGDSAAYFCASSPSDRGTTDTQYFGPGTRLTVL.

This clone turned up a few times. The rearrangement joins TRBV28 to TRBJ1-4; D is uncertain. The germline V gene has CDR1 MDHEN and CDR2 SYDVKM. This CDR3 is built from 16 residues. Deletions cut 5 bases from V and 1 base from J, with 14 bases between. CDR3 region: CASSLTRLRTNEKLFF. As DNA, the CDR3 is TGTGCCAGCAGTCTAACGCGACTGAGAACTAATGAAAAACTGTTTTTT.

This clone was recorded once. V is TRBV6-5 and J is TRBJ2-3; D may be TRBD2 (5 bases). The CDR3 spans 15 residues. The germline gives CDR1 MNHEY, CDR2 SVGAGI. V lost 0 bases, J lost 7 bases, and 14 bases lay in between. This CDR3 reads CASSYSMEGGYTQYF. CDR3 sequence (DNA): TGTGCCAGCAGTTACTCGATGGAAGGCGGGTATACGCAGTATTTT.

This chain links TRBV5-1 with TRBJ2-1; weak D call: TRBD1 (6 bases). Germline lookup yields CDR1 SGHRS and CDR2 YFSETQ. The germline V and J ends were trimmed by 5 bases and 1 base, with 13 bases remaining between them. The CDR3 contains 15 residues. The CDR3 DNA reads TGCGCCAGCAGATGGGACACCCTTTCCTACAATGAGCAGTTCTTC. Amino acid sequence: CASRWDTLSYNEQFF.

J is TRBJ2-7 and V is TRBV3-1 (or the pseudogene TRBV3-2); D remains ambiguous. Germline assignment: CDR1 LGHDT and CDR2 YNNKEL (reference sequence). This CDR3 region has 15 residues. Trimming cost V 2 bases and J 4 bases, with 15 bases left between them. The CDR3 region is CASSQRGLGAYEQYF. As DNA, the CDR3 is TGTGCCAGCAGCCAACGAGGTCTAGGCGCGTACGAGCAGTACTTC.

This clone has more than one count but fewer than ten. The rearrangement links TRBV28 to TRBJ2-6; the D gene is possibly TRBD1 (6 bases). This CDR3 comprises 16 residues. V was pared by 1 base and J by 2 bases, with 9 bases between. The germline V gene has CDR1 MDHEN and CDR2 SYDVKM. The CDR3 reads CASSLSQGPGANVLTF. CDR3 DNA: TGTGCCAGCAGTTTATCCCAGGGGCCTGGGGCCAACGTCCTGACTTTC.

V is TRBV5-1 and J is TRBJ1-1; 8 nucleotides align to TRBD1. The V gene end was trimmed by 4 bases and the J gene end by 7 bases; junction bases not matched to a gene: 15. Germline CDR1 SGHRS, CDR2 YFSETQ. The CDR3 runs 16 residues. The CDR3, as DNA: TGCGCCAGCAGCCAAACCACGGACAGGGTACCTGGTGAAGCTTTCTTT. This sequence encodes CASSQTTDRVPGEAFF.

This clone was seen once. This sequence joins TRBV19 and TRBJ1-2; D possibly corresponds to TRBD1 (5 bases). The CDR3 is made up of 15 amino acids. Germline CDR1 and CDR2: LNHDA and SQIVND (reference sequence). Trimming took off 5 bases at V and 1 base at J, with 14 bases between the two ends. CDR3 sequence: CASSPTGLNNYGYTF. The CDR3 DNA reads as TGTGCCAGTAGTCCTACGGGACTCAATAACTATGGCTACACCTTC.

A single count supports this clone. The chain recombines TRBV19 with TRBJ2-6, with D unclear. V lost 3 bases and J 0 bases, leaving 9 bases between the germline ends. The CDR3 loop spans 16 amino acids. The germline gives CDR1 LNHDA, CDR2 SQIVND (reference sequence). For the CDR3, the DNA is TGTGCCAGTAGTATGCAGGTCCTCTCTGGGGCCAACGTCCTGACTTTC. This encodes CASSMQVLSGANVLTF.

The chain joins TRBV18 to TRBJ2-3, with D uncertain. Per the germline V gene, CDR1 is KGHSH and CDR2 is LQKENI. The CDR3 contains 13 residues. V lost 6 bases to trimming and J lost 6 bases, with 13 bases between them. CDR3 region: CASSPGLRDTQYF. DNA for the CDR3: TGTGCCAGCTCCCCAGGTCTGCGGGATACGCAGTATTTT.

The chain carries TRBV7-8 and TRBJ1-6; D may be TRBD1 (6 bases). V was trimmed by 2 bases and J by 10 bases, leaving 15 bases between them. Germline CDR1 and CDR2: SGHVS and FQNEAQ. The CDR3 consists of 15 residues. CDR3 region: CASSLLGGQSSPLHF. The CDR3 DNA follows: TGTGCCAGCAGCTTACTGGGGGGGCAGTCATCACCCCTCCACTTT.

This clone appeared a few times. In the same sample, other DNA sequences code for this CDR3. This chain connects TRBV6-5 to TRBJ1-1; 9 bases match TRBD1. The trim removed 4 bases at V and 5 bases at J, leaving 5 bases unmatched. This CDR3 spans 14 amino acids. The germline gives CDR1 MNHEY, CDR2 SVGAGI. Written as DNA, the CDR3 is TGTGCCAGCAGTTCACAGGGGGCTGGTACTGAAGCTTTCTTT. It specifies CASSSQGAGTEAFF.

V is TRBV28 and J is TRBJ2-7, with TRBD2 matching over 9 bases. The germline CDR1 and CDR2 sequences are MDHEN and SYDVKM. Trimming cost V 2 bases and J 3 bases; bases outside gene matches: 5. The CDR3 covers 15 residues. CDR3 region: CASSLQTSGFYEQYF. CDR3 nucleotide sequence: TGTGCCAGCAGTTTACAGACTAGCGGATTCTACGAGCAGTACTTC.

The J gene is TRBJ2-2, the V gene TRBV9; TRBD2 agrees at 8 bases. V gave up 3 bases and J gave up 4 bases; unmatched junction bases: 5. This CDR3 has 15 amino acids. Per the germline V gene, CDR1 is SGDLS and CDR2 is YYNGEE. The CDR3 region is CASSARGGLTGELFF. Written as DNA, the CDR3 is TGTGCCAGCAGCGCCCGGGGGGGCCTCACCGGGGAGCTGTTTTTT.